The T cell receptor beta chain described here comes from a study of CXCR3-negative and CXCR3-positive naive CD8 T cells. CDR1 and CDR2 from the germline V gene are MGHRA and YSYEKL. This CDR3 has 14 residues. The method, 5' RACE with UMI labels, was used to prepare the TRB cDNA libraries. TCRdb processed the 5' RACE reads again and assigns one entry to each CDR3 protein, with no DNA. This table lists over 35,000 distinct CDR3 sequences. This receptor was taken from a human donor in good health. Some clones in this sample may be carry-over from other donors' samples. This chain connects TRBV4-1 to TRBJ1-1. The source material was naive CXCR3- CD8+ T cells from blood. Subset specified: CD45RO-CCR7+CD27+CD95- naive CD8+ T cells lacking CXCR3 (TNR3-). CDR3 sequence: CASSQRESNTEAFF.